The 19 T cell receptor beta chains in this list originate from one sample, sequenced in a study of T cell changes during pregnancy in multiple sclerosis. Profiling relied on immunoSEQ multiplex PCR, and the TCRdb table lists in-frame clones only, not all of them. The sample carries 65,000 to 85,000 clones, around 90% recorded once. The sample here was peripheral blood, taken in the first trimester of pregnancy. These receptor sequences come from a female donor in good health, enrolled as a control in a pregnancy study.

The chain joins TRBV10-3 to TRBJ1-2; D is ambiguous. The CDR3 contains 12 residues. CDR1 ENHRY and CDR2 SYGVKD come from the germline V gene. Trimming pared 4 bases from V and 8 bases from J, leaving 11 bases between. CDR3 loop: CAISGGNEGYTF. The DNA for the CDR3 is TGTGCCATCAGTGGCGGGAATGAGGGCTACACCTTC.

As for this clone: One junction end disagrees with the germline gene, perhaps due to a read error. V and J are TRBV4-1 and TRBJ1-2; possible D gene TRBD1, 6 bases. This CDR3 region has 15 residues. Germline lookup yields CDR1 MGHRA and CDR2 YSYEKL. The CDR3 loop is CASSQFTRDTVGSAF. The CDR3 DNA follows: TGCGCCAGCAGCCAATTTACCCGGGACACGGTGGGTTCCGCCTTC.

The DNA of the CDR3 is TGCGCCAGCAGCCTACAGGGTGTTCCGGACGAGCAGTACTTC. It translates to CASSLQGVPDEQYF. This chain joins TRBV5-1 and TRBJ2-7; TRBD1 might be the D (6 bases). Looked up from germline, CDR1 is SGHRS and CDR2 is YFSETQ. The CDR3 has 14 amino acids. The V end was cut by 4 bases, the J end by 5 bases, with 16 bases between.

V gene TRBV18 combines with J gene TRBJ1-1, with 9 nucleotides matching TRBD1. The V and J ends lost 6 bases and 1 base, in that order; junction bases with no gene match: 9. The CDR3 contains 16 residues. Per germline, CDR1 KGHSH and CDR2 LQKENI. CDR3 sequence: CASSRGQGSANTEAFF. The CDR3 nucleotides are TGTGCCAGCTCCCGTGGACAGGGGTCGGCGAACACTGAAGCTTTCTTT.

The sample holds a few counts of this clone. CDR3 nucleotide sequence: TGTGCCAGCAGCCCTAGCTCGACCCAGCATCTCGAGCAGTACTTC. Protein product: CASSPSSTQHLEQYF. The chain couples TRBV7-2 to TRBJ2-7, with D perhaps TRBD2 (5 bases). V shed 5 bases and J shed 6 bases, with 20 bases lying between them. The CDR3 sequence is 15 residues long. CDR1 and CDR2 (germline): SGHTA, FQGNSA.

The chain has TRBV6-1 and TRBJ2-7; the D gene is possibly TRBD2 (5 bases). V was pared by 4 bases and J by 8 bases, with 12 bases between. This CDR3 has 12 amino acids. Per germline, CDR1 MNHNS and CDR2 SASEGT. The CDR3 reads CASSGDSGKQYF. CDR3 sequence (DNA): TGTGCCAGCAGTGGAGATTCGGGGAAGCAGTACTTC.

CDR3 sequence: CASSQEPHGWGQGTYEQFF. In DNA form, the CDR3 reads TGCGCCAGCAGCCAAGAACCCCACGGCTGGGGACAGGGGACTTATGAGCAGTTCTTC. The chain recombines TRBV4-3 with TRBJ2-1; TRBD1 aligns across 10 bases. Per the germline V gene, CDR1 is LGHNA and CDR2 is YSLEER. The CDR3 totals 19 residues. V shed 0 bases and J 8 bases; nucleotides not matched to a gene: 16.

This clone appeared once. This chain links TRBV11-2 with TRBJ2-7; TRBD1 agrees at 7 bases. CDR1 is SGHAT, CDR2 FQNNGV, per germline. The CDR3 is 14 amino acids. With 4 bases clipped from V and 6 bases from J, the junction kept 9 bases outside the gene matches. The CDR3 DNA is TGTGCCAGCAGCTCGGGGACAGATTTACGCGAGCAGTACTTC. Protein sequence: CASSSGTDLREQYF. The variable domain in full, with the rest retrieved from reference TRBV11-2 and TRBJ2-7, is EAGVAQSPRYKIIEKRQSVAFWCNPISGHATLYWYQQILGQGPKLLIQFQNNGVVDDSQLPKDRFSAERLKGVDSTLKIQPAKLEDSAVYLCASSSGTDLREQYFGPGTRLTVT.

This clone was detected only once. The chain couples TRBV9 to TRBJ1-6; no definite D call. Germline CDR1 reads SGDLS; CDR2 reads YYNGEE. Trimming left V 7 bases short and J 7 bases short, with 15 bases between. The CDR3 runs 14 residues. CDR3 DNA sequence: TGTGCCAGCTCCGACCGGGTCCACAATTCACCCCTCCACTTT. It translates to CASSDRVHNSPLHF.

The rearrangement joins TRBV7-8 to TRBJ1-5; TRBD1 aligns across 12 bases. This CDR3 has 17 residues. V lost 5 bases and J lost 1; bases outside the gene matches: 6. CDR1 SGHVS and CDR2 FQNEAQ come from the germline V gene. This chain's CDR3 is CASSPGTGGWSNQPQHF. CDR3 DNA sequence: TGTGCCAGCAGCCCCGGGACAGGGGGCTGGAGCAATCAGCCCCAGCATTTT. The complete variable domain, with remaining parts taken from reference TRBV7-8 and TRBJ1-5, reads GAGVSQSPRYKVAKRGQDVALRCDPISGHVSLFWYQQALGQGPEFLTYFQNEAQLDKSGLPSDRFFAERPEGSVSTLKIQRTQQEDSAVYLCASSPGTGGWSNQPQHFGDGTRLSIL.

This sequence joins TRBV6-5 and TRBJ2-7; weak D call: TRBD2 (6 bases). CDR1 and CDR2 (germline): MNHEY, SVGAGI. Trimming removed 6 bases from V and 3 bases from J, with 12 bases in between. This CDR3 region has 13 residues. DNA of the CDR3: TGTGCCAGCAGCCAGGGACTCCGCTACGAGCAGTACTTC. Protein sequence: CASSQGLRYEQYF.

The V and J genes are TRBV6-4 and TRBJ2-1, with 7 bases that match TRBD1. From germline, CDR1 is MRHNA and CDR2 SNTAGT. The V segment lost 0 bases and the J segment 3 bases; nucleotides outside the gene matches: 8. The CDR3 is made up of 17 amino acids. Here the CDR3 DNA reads TGTGCCAGCAGTGACTCGAGTACCGGGACAGACTACAATGAGCAGTTCTTC. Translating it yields CASSDSSTGTDYNEQFF.

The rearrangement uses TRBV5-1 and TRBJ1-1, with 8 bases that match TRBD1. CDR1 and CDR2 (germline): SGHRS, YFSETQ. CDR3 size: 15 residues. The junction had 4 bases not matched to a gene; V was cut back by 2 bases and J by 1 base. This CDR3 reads CASSLGGTGNTEAFF. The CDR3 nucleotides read TGCGCCAGCAGCTTAGGTGGGACAGGGAACACTGAAGCTTTCTTT.

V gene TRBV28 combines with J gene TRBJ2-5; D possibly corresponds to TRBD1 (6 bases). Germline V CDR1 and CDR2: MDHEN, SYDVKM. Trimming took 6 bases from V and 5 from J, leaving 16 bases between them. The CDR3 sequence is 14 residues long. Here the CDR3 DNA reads TGTGCCAGCAGCCTCCAGGGGAGAGGGGAGACCCAGTACTTC. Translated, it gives CASSLQGRGETQYF.

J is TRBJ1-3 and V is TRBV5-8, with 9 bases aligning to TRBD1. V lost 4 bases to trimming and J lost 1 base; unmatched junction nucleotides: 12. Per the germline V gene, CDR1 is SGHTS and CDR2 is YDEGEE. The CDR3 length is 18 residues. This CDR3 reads CASSKTGTGYGSGNTIYF. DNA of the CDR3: TGTGCCAGCAGCAAAACCGGGACAGGGTACGGTTCTGGAAACACCATATATTTT.

This CDR3 is CASRRTGDVETQYF. CDR3 in DNA: TGTGCCAGCAGGCGGACAGGGGATGTGGAGACCCAGTACTTC. The rearrangement links TRBV7-9 to TRBJ2-5; TRBD1 agrees at 9 bases. The V segment lost 6 bases and the J segment 5 bases; nucleotides outside the gene matches: 7. CDR1 SEHNR and CDR2 FQNEAQ come from the germline V gene (reference sequence). The CDR3 has 14 residues.

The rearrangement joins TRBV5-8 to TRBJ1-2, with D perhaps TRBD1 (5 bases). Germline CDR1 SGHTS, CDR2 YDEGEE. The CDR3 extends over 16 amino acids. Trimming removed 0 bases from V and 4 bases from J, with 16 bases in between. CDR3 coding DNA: TGTGCCAGCAGCTTGGGCTCTAGGGGACTGACCTATGGCTACACCTTC. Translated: CASSLGSRGLTYGYTF.

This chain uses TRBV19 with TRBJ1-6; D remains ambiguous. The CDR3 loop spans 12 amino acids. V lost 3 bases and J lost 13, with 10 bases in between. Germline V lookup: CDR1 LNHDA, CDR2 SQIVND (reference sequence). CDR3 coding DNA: TGTGCCAGTAGTATCGCCCAGAGGCCCCTCCACTTT. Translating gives CASSIAQRPLHF.

CDR3 protein: CASVAGDNEQFF. CDR3 in DNA: TGTGCCAGCGTGGCGGGAGATAATGAGCAGTTCTTC. This chain joins TRBV6-6 and TRBJ2-1, with 7 positions matching TRBD2. The germline gives CDR1 MNHNY, CDR2 SVGAGI (reference sequence). The V segment lost 8 bases and the J segment 7 bases; nucleotides outside the gene matches: 5. The CDR3 consists of 12 residues.